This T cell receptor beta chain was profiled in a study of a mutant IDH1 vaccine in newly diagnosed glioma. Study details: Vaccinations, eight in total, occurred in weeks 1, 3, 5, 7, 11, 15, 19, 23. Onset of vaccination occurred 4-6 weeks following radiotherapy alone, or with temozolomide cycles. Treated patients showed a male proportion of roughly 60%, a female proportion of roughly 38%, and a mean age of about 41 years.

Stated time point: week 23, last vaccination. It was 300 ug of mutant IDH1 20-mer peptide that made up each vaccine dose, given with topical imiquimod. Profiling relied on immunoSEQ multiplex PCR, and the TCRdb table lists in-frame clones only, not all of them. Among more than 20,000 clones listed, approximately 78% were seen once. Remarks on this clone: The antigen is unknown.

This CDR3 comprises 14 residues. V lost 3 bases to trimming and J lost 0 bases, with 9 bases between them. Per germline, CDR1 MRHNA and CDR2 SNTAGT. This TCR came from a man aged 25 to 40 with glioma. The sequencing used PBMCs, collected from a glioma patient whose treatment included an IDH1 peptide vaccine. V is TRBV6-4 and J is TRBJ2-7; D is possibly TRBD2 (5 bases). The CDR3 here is CASSDQRSSYEQYF. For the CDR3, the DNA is TGTGCCAGCAGTGATCAGCGGAGCTCCTACGAGCAGTACTTC.